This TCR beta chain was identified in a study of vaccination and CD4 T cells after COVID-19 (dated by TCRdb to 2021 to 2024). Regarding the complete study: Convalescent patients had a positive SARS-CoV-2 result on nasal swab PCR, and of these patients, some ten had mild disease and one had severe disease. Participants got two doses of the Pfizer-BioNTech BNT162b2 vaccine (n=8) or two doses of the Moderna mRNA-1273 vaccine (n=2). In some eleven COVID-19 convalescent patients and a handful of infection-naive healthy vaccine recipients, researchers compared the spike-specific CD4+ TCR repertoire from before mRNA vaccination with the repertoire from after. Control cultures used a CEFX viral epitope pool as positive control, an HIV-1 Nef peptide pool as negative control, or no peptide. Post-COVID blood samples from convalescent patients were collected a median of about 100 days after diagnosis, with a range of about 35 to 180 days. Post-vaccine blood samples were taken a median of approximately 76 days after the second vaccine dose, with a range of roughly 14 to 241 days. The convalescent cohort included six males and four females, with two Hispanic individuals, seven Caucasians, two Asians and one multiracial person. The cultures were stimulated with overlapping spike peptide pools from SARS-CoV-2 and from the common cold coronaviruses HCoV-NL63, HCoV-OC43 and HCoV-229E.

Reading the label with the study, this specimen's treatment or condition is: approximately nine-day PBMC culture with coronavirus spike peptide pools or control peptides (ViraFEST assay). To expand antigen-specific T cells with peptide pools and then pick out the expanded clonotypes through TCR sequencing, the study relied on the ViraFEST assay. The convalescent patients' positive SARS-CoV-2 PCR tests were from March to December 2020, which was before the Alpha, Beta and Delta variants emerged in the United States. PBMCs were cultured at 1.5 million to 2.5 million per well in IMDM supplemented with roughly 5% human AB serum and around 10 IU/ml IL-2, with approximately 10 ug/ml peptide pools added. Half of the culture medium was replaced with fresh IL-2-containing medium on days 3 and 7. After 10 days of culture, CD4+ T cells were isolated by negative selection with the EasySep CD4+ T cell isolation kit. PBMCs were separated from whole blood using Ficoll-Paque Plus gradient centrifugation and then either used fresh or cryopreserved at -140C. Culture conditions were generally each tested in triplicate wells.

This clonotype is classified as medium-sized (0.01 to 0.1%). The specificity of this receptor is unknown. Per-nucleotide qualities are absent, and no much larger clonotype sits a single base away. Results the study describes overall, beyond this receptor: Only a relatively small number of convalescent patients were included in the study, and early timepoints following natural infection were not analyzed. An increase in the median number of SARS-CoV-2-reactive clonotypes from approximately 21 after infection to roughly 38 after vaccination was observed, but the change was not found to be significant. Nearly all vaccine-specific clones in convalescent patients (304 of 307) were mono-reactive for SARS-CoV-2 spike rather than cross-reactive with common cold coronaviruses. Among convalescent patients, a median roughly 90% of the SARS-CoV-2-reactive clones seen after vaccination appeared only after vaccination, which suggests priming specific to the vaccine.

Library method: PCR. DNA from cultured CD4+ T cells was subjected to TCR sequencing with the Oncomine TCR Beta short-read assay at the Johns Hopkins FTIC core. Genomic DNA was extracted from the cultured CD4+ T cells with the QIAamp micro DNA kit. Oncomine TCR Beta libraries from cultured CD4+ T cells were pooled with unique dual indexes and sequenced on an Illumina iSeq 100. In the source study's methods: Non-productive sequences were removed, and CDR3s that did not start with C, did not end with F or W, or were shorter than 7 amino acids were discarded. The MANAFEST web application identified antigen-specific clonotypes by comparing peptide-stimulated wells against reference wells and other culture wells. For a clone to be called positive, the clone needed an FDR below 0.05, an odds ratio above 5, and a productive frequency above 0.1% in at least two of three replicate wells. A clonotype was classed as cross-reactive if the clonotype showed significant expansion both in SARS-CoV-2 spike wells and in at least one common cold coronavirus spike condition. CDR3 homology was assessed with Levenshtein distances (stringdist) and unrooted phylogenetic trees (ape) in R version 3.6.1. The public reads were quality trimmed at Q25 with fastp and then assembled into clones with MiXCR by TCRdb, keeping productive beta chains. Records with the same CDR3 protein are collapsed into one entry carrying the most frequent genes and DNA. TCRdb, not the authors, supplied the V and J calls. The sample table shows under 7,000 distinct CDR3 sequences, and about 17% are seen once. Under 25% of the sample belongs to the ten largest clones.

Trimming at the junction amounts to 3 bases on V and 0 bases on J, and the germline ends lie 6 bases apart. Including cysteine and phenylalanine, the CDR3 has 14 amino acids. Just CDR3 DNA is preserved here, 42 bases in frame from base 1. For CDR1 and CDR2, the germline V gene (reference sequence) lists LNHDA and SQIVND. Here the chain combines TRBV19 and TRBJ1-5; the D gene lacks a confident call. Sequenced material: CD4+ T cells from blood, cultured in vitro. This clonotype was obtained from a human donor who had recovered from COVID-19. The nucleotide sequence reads TGTGCCAGTAGTATGCGAGGTAGCAATCAGCCCCAGCATTTT. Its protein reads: CASSMRGSNQPQHF.